The T cell receptor (beta chain) described here comes from a study of neurological immune-mediated disorders. Unsorted libraries were generated from 2 million PBMCs held at -80 degrees C. TCRdb fed the 5' RACE reads into MiXCR, producing one record per CDR3 protein. This table has tens of thousands of distinct CDR3 sequences, 9% to 12% appearing once. This clonotype was seen many times. The target antigen is unknown. This CDR3 has 13 residues. CDR1 and CDR2 (germline): MNHEY, SMNVEV (reference sequence). V was shortened by 3 bases and J by 1 base, with 6 bases between the two germline ends. Findings and caveats of the study: Private repertoires in all groups were suggested by the absence of shared CDR3 amino acid sequences among expanded clones across subjects.

The receptor was isolated from a man in his forties in good health. Input material: PBMCs. The chain couples TRBV27 to TRBJ1-2; D unresolved. The DNA for the CDR3 is TGTGCCAGCAGTTTCAGCCTTAACTATGGCTACACCTTC. Amino acids: CASSFSLNYGYTF.